This TCR beta chain was captured by sequencing in a study of T cell changes during pregnancy in multiple sclerosis. Clones were sequenced by immunoSEQ multiplex PCR, and TCRdb holds only the in-frame ones, with some missing. Among about 36,000 clones, 75% to 95% were seen once, and the ten largest hold around 0.5%. This CDR3 spans 15 amino acids. Trimming removed 2 bases from V and 5 bases from J, with 13 bases in between. CDR1 is SGHAT, CDR2 FQDESV, per germline (reference sequence). This sequence was found in a female donor in good health, enrolled as a control in a pregnancy study. The sample here was CD4+ T cells from peripheral blood mononuclear cells, taken in the second trimester of pregnancy. The rearrangement joins TRBV11-1 to TRBJ2-1; perhaps TRBD2 as D (5 bases). Written as DNA, the CDR3 is TGTGCCAGCAGCTTACTAGGACTGCCAGACAATGAGCAGTTCTTC. Residues: CASSLLGLPDNEQFF.